Listed below are T cell receptor beta chains from one sample, sequenced in a study of regulatory T cells in long-lasting Graves disease. TCRdb itself ran the multiplex PCR reads through MiXCR, one entry per CDR3 protein. The sample records 700,000 or so distinct CDR3 sequences, about 30% being singletons. Here the sequenced sample was peripheral blood mononuclear cells (PBMCs), taken when the disease was refractory, from a patient treated with antithyroid drugs. Source of these receptors: a female donor with Graves disease. CDR3s include the opening cysteine and the closing phenylalanine or tryptophan. The D gene is left open where the match is weak. A row's size may be missing; if present it is once, few, many or a size class.

TRBD2,few,TRBJ2-7,TRBV5-1,CASSLFSLAGGTYEQYF,TGCGCCAGCAGCCTATTCTCCCTAGCGGGAGGGACCTACGAGCAGTACTTC
.,.,TRBJ1-1,TRBV18,CASSQDQDTEAFF,TGTGCCAGCTCACAGGACCAGGACACTGAAGCTTTCTTT
TRBD1,few,TRBJ2-7,TRBV13,CASSSTQGARIGEQYF,TGTGCCAGCAGCTCTACACAGGGGGCGCGCATCGGCGAGCAGTACTTC
.,.,TRBJ2-6,TRBV7-3,CASSPSRANVLTF,TGTGCCAGCAGCCCCAGTAGGGCCAACGTCCTGACTTTC
TRBD1,.,TRBJ2-7,TRBV6-9,CASSYDRGLEQYF,TGTGCCAGCAGTTATGACAGGGGGCTGGAGCAGTACTTC
.,many,TRBJ1-2,TRBV28,CASSLPVTEDYGYTF,TGTGCCAGCAGCTTACCCGTCACGGAGGACTATGGCTACACCTTC
.,.,TRBJ2-2,TRBV7-2,CASKSFGVRSGELFF,TGTGCCAGCAAGAGTTTCGGGGTCCGATCAGGGGAGCTGTTTTTT
.,few,TRBJ1-4,TRBV14,CASSQLGGGEKLFF,TGTGCCAGCAGCCAACTGGGAGGCGGTGAAAAACTGTTTTTT
TRBD1,.,TRBJ1-2,TRBV10-3,CAISESGQGYGYTF,TGTGCCATCAGTGAGTCGGGACAGGGCTATGGCTACACCTTC
TRBD2,.,TRBJ2-3,TRBV15,CASGSGEGTDTQYF,TGTGCCAGCGGGAGCGGGGAGGGCACAGATACGCAGTATTTT
TRBD1,few,TRBJ2-3,TRBV12-3/TRBV12-4,CASSLNGRGTGGTDTQYF,TGTGCCAGCAGTTTAAATGGTAGAGGGACAGGGGGGACAGATACGCAGTATTTT
.,.,TRBJ1-2,TRBV6-2/TRBV6-3,CASSYGQGKGYTF,TGTGCCAGCAGTTACGGGCAGGGAAAGGGCTACACCTTC
TRBD1,few,TRBJ1-1,TRBV11-1,CASTPGGQAAMNTEAFF,TGTGCCAGCACTCCAGGGGGACAGGCAGCAATGAACACTGAAGCTTTCTTT
.,few,TRBJ1-5,TRBV12-3/TRBV12-4,CASSFDSDQPQHF,TGTGCCAGCAGTTTTGACAGTGATCAGCCCCAGCATTTT
.,.,TRBJ1-4,TRBV27,CASSLLRPEGAGEKLFF,TGTGCCAGCAGCTTATTGCGCCCGGAGGGAGCGGGGGAAAAACTGTTTTTT
.,.,TRBJ1-1,TRBV3-1,CAGSQGGVSYTEAFF,TGTGCCGGCAGCCAAGGCGGGGTATCGTACACTGAAGCTTTCTTT
.,few,TRBJ1-1,TRBV11-2,CASSPHSGQMNTEAFF,TGTGCCAGCAGCCCTCACTCCGGACAGATGAACACTGAAGCTTTCTTT
.,few,TRBJ1-5,TRBV18,CASSPLGGKPQHF,TGTGCCAGCTCACCTCTGGGAGGGAAGCCCCAGCATTTT
.,.,TRBJ2-2,TRBV5-1,CASSLDRTATGELFF,TGCGCCAGCAGCTTGGACAGGACAGCCACCGGGGAGCTGTTTTTT
.,many,TRBJ2-5,TRBV2,CAGKTTVTRETQYF,TGTGCCGGCAAAACGACAGTCACGAGAGAGACCCAGTACTTC
.,.,TRBJ1-4,TRBV30,CAWRSDFPNEKLFF,TGTGCCTGGAGGTCTGATTTCCCCAATGAAAAACTGTTTTTT
.,.,TRBJ2-7,TRBV6-1,CASSEPWSLTEQYF,TGTGCCAGCAGTGAACCCTGGAGCCTCACCGAGCAGTACTTC
.,.,TRBJ1-1,TRBV19,CASIAVPNTEAFF,TGTGCCAGTATCGCGGTACCAAACACTGAAGCTTTCTTT
.,.,TRBJ2-7,TRBV5-4,CASSLVTGNEQYF,TGTGCCAGCAGCTTGGTTACCGGGAACGAGCAGTACTTC
.,.,TRBJ1-6,TRBV25-1,CASRTEIYNSPLHF,TGTGCCAGCAGGACAGAAATTTATAATTCACCCCTCCACTTT
TRBD2,.,TRBJ2-2,TRBV11-2,CASSLDLLAGGPSGELFF,TGTGCCAGCAGCTTAGATCTTCTAGCGGGAGGGCCGAGCGGGGAGCTGTTTTTT
.,few,TRBJ1-5,TRBV12-3/TRBV12-4,CASSAAPGREGNQPQHF,TGTGCCAGCAGCGCCGCACCGGGGCGCGAGGGCAATCAGCCCCAGCATTTT
.,.,TRBJ2-7,TRBV20-1,CSAREVPSYEQYF,TGCAGTGCTAGAGAAGTGCCCTCCTACGAGCAGTACTTC
.,many,TRBJ1-2,TRBV28,CASVRSTDYGYTF,TGTGCCAGCGTGAGGAGTACGGACTATGGCTACACCTTC